Described below is a single T cell receptor (beta chain) sequence and its context. Measured with immunoSEQ multiplex PCR; TCRdb has only the in-frame clones, and not every one. The sample holds approximately 58,000 clones; approximately 81% are singletons and the top ten take around 4.5%. The data derive from a study of blood T cell repertoires in COVID-19. Study summary: Whether acute or convalescent, the COVID-19 samples came from the United States, Italy and Spain.

CDR1 SGDLS and CDR2 YYNGEE come from the germline V gene. The CDR3 runs to 16 residues. Trimming left V 2 bases short and J 2 bases short, with 17 bases between. The receptor's source is a man aged 35 to 55 with active COVID-19. Sequenced input: peripheral blood. The chain employs TRBV9 and TRBJ2-7; D call uncertain. CDR3 DNA: TGTGCCAGCAGCGTGGATCCCGACACCCTTACCTACGAGCAGTACTTC. This gives the protein CASSVDPDTLTYEQYF.